This T cell receptor beta chain was found in a study of control samples from healthy donors and cancer patients. This table comes from immunoSEQ multiplex PCR, and its TCRdb copy is limited to in-frame clones, with some not included. The repertoire includes some 150,000 clones, roughly 91% of them detected once, and approximately 1.5% sits in the top ten. The CDR3 loop spans 12 amino acids. The junction had 1 base not matched to a gene; V was cut back by 2 bases and J by 5 bases. CDR1 and CDR2 (germline): SGHRS, YFSETQ. Input material: blood. The chain employs TRBV5-1 and TRBJ2-7; 7 bases map to TRBD1. The receptor was isolated from a woman aged 25 to 39 in good health. CDR3 sequence: CASSFTGDEQYF. CDR3 DNA sequence: TGCGCCAGCAGCTTTACAGGGGACGAGCAGTACTTC.